The 3 T cell receptor beta chains below all came from one sample that was sequenced in a study of beta chain features in type 1 diabetes (dated by TCRdb to 2016 to 2018). Overall study results and their limits: In all four CD4+ subsets, TCRB CDR3 length was moderately but significantly shorter in type 1 diabetes patients.

The antigens these receptors bind are not known. The library came from the immunoSEQ multiplex PCR assay. The High Capacity cDNA Reverse Transcription Kit was used to reverse transcribe all of the isolated RNA, meaning that expressed TCRB transcripts were what got sequenced. The table comes from immuneACCESS by way of TCRdb, which keeps in-frame sequences with V and J called. Part of the clones is missing from these tables; in studies checked, under half for an unresolved V gene and the rest for unknown reasons. This sample holds 100,000 to 150,000 clones; around 15% were observed only once. Of the sample, 2% to 2.5% is held by the ten largest clones. The specimen was central memory CD4+ T cells from blood. These receptors originate from a man aged 25 to 40 with type 1 diabetes.

The chain combines TRBV6-1 with TRBJ2-7; TRBD1 matches at 9 bases. Germline V gene sequence: CDR1 MNHNS, CDR2 SASEGT. CDR3 length: 14 amino acids. V lost 7 bases, J lost 3 bases, and 7 bases stayed unmatched. The CDR3 nucleotides read TGTGCCAGCAACCCGGACAGGGGTGGCTACGAGCAGTACTTC. The encoded protein is CASNPDRGGYEQYF.

There are a few counts of this clone. The chain recombines TRBV9 with TRBJ1-3, with D possibly being TRBD1 (5 bases). Trimming pared 0 bases from V and 0 bases from J, leaving 10 bases between. Per germline, CDR1 SGDLS and CDR2 YYNGEE. The CDR3 is 16 amino acids. The CDR3 DNA is TGTGCCAGCAGCGTAGAGGGACTTAGCTCTGGAAACACCATATATTTT. Translation: CASSVEGLSSGNTIYF.

This clone was counted only a few times. V is TRBV15 and J is TRBJ2-2; D gene uncertain. From germline, CDR1 is LNHNV and CDR2 YYDKDF (reference sequence). This CDR3 region has 15 residues. V was clipped by 4 bases and J by 0 bases, with 9 bases between them. The CDR3 loop reads CATSIHDANTGELFF. As DNA, the CDR3 is TGTGCCACCAGCATTCACGACGCGAACACCGGGGAGCTGTTTTTT.